The clone carrying this T cell receptor beta chain came up a few times. This sample is drawn from a study of response to subunit inactivated influenza vaccine. This CDR3 contains 15 residues. The J segment lost 5 bases and the V segment lost 3 bases, leaving 8 bases of the junction unmatched. CDR1 and CDR2 from the germline V gene are LNHNV and YYDKDF (reference sequence). A single record per CDR3 protein comes from TCRdb applying MiXCR to the RT-PCR reads. The sample includes some 600,000 distinct CDR3 sequences, less than 15% of them seen just once. This sample comprised PBMCs from blood, obtained 14 to 15 days before vaccination. The source of this sequence is a man in his forties or fifties who received an inactivated influenza vaccine. This chain uses TRBV15 with TRBJ2-7; 9 bases are shared with TRBD2. The CDR3 DNA reads as TGTGCCACCAGCAGGGGTAGCGGGAGAATAAACGAGCAGTACTTC. Protein product: CATSRGSGRINEQYF.